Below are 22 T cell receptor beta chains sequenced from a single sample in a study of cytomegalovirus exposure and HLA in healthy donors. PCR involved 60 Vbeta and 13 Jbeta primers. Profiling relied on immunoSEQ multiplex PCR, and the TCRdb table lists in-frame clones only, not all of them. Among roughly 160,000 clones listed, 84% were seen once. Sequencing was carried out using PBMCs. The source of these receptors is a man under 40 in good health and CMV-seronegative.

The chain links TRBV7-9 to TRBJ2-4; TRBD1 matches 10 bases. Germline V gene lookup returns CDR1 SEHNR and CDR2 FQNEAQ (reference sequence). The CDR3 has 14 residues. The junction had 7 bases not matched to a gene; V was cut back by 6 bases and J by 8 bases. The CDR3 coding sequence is TGTGCCAGCAGGTACCCCGGGACAGGGGACATTCAGTACTTC. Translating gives CASRYPGTGDIQYF.

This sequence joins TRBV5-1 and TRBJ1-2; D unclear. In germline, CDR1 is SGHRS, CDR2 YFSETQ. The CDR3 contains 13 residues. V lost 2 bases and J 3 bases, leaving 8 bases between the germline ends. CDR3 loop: CASSFTPDYGYTF. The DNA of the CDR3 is TGCGCCAGCAGCTTTACACCTGACTATGGCTACACCTTC.

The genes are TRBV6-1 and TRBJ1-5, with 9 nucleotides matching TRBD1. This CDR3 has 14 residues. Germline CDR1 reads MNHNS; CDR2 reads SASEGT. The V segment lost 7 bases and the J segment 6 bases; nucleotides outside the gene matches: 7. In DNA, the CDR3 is TGTGCCAGCATTGTCACAGGGGGCATTCAGCCCCAGCATTTT. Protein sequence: CASIVTGGIQPQHF.

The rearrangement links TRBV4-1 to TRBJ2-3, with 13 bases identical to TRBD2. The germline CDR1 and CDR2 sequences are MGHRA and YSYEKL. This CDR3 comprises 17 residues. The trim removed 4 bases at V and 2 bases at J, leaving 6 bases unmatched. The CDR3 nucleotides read TGCGCCAGCAGCCGCGGGGGACTAGCGGGGCTCACAGATACGCAGTATTTT. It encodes CASSRGGLAGLTDTQYF.

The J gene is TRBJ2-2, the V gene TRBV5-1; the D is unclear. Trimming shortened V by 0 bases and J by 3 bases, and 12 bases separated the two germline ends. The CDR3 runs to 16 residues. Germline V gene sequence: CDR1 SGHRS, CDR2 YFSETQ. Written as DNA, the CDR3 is TGCGCCAGCAGCTTGGGTCTCGAGTATTACACCGGGGAGCTGTTTTTT. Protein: CASSLGLEYYTGELFF.

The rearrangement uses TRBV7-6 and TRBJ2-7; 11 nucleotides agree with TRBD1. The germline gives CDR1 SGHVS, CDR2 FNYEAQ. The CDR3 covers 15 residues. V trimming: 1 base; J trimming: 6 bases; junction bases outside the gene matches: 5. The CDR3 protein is CASSLGGQGGTEQYF. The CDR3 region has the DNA TGTGCCAGCAGCTTAGGGGGACAGGGGGGAACCGAGCAGTACTTC. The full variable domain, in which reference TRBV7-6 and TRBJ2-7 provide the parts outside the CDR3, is GAGVSQSPRYKVTKRGQDVALRCDPISGHVSLYWYRQALGQGPEFLTYFNYEAQQDKSGLPNDRFSAERPEGSISTLTIQRTEQRDSAMYRCASSLGGQGGTEQYFGPGTRLTVT.

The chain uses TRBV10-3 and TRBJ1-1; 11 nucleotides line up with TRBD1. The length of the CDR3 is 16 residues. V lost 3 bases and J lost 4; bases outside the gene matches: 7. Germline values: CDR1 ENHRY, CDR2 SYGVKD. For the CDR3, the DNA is TGTGCCATCAGTGATTGGACAGGGGGCTCGGGCACTGAAGCTTTCTTT. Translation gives CAISDWTGGSGTEAFF.

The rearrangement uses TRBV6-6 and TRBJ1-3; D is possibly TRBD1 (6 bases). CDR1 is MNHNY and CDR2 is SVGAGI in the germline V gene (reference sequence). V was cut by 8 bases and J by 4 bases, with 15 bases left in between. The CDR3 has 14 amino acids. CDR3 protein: CASLGGARGNTIYF. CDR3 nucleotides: TGTGCCAGCCTGGGGGGGGCTCGGGGAAACACCATATATTTT.

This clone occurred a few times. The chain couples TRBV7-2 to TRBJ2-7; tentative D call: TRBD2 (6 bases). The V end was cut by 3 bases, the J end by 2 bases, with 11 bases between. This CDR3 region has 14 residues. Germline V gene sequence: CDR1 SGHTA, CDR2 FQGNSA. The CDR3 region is CASSFRDSTYEQYF. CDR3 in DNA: TGTGCCAGCAGCTTCCGGGACTCCACCTACGAGCAGTACTTC.

DNA of the CDR3: TGTGCCAGCAGTTTCTTCCCCACAGATACGCAGTATTTT. Protein: CASSFFPTDTQYF. J is TRBJ2-3 and V is TRBV27; D is ambiguous. Germline assignment: CDR1 MNHEY and CDR2 SMNVEV (reference sequence). V lost 3 bases to trimming and J lost 2 bases, with 6 bases between them. The CDR3 spans 13 residues.

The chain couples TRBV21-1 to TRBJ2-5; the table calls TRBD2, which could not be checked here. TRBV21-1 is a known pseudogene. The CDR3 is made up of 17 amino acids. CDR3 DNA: TGTGCCAGCAGCAAAGAGTGTTCGGGAGGGGAGGAGGAGACCCAGTACTTC. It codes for CASSKECSGGEEETQYF.

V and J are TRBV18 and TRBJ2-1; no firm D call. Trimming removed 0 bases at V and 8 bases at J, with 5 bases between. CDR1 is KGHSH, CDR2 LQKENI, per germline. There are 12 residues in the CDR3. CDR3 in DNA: TGTGCCAGCTCACCACCGTTAGATGAGCAGTTCTTC. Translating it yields CASSPPLDEQFF.

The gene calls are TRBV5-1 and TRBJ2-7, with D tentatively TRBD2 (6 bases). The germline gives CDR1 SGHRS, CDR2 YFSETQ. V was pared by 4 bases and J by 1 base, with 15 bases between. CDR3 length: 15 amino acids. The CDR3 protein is CASSRGTSTSYEQYF. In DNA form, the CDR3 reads TGCGCCAGCAGCCGTGGGACTTCCACATCCTACGAGCAGTACTTC.

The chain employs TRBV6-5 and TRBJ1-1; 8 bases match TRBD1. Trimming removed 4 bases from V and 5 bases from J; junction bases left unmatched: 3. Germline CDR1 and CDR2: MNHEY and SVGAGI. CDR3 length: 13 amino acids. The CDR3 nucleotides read TGTGCCAGCAGTTTTGACAGGGGTACTGAAGCTTTCTTT. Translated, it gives CASSFDRGTEAFF.

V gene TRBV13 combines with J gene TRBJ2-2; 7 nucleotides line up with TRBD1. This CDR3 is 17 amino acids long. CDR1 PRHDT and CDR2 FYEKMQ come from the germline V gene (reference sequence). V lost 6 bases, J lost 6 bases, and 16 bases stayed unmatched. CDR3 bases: TGTGCCAGCAGTTTATATGGAGCAGGGGGTTTCGCCGGGGAGCTGTTTTTT. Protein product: CASSLYGAGGFAGELFF.

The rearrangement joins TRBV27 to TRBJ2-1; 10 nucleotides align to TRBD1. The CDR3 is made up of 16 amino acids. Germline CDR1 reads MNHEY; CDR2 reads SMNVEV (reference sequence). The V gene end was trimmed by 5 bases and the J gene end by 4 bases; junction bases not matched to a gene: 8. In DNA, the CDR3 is TGTGCCAGCAGTGAACCGGGACAGGGGATATACAATGAGCAGTTCTTC. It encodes CASSEPGQGIYNEQFF.

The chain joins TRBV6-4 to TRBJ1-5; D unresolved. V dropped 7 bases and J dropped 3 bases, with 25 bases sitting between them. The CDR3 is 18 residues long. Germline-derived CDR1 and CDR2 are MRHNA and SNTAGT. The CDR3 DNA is TGTGCCAGCACCCCGGCGGGCGGATTCGACTTCACCAATCAGCCCCAGCATTTT. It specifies CASTPAGGFDFTNQPQHF.

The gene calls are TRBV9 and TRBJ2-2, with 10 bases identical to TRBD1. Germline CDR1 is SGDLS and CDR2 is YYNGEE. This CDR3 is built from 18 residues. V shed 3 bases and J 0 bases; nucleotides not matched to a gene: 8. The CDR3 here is CASSAGTGVKSNTGELFF. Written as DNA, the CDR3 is TGTGCCAGCAGCGCTGGGACAGGGGTCAAATCGAACACCGGGGAGCTGTTTTTT.

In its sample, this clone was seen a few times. DNA for the CDR3: TGTGCCAGCTCACCAGCAGCGTTAGGATACAATGAGCAGTTCTTC. Protein sequence: CASSPAALGYNEQFF. The J gene is TRBJ2-1, the V gene TRBV18; D is unclear. V was cut by 2 bases and J by 4 bases, with 12 bases left in between. Per germline, CDR1 KGHSH and CDR2 LQKENI. The CDR3 contains 15 residues.

As DNA, the CDR3 is TGTGCCAGCAGTCTCTCCCAGACTAGCGGGAGATGGGAGACCCAGTACTTC. This gives the protein CASSLSQTSGRWETQYF. The chain uses TRBV5-6 and TRBJ2-5; 12 bases align to TRBD2. This CDR3 contains 17 residues. CDR1 is SGHDT, CDR2 YYEEEE, per germline. With V trimmed by 5 bases and J by 5 bases, 13 bases remained unmatched.

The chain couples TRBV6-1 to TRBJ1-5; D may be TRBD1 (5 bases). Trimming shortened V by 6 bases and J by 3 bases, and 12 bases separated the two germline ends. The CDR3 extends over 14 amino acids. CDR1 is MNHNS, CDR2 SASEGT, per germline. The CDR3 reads CASRPQGINQPQHF. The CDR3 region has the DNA TGTGCCAGCAGGCCCCAGGGAATCAATCAGCCCCAGCATTTT.

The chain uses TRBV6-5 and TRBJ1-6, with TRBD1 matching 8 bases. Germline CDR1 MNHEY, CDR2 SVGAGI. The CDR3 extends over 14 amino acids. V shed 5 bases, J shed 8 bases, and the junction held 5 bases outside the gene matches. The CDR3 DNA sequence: TGTGCCAGCAGTAGACAGGGGATGGATTCACCCCTCCACTTT. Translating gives CASSRQGMDSPLHF.